This T cell receptor beta chain was recovered during a study of T-cell memory formation after mild COVID-19. Study in general: Clusters of TCRs were largely donor specific. Study results and limitations: Second-wave clones that peaked on day 37 lacked confirmed SARS-CoV-2 specificity. There was a balanced CD4/CD8 profile in clones contracting day 15 to 85, and later expanders leaned CD4+.

From 5'RACE with constant-segment primers came TCR alpha and TCR beta cDNA libraries that carried sample barcodes and UMIs. Each CDR3 protein is one row after TCRdb ran MiXCR on the 5' RACE reads. Among about 350,000 distinct CDR3 sequences listed, around a fifth were seen once. Germline CDR1 is LGHNA and CDR2 is YNFKEQ. Trimming left V 4 bases short and J 8 bases short, with 17 bases between. This CDR3 is 15 amino acids long. This clonotype was seen only a few times. The antigen remains undetermined. The sequenced material came from PBMCs or a T cell subset sorted from them (not recorded which). The rearrangement joins TRBV4-2 to TRBJ1-4; D gene ambiguous. The TCR was taken from a man younger than 35 who had mild COVID-19 (a few samples of this study predate the infection). Cell type and time point are not known. The CDR3 loop reads CASSPSRALNEKLFF. For the CDR3, the DNA is TGTGCCAGCAGCCCGTCGAGGGCCCTGAACGAAAAACTGTTTTTT.